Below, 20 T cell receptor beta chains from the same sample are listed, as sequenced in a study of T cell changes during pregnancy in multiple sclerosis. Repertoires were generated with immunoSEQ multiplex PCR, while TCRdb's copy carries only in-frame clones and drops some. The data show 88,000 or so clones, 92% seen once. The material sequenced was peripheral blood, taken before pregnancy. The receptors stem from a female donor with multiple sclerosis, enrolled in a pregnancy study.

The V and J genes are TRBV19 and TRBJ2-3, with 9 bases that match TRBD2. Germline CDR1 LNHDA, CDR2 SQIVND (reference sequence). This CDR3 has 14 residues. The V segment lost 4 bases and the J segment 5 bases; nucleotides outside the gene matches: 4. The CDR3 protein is CASSSSGGGDTQYF. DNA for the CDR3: TGTGCCAGTAGTAGTAGCGGGGGTGGAGATACGCAGTATTTT.

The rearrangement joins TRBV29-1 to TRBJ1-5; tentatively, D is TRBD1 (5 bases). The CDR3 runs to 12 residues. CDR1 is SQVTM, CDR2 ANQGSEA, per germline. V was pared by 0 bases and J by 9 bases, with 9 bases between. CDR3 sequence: CSVEDGGGPQHF. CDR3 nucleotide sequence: TGCAGCGTTGAAGATGGCGGGGGGCCCCAGCATTTT.

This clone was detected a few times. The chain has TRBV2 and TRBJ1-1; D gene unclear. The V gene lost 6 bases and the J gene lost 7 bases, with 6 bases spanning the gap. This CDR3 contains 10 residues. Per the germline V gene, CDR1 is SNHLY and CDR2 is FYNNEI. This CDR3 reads CASRRLEAFF. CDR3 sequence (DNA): TGTGCCAGCAGACGACTTGAAGCTTTCTTT.

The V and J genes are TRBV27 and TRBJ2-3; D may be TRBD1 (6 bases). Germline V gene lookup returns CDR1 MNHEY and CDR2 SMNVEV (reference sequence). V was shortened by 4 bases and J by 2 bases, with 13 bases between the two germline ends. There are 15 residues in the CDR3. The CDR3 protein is CASSSTGSSTDTQYF. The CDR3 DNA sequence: TGTGCCAGCAGTTCGACAGGTTCCTCCACAGATACGCAGTATTTT.

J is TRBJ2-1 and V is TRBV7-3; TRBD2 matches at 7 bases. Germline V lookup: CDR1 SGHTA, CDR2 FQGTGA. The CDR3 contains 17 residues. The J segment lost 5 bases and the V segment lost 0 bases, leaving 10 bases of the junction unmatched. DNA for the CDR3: TGTGCCAGCAGCTTAACGGGGTCAATCCTAGCGGACAATGAGCAGTTCTTC. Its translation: CASSLTGSILADNEQFF.

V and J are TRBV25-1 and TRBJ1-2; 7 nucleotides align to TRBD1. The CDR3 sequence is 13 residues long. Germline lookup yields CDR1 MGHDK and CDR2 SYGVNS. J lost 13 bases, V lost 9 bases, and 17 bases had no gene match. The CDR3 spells CASTGREQGISTF. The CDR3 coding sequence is TGTGCCAGTACGGGCCGGGAACAGGGGATTTCCACCTTC.

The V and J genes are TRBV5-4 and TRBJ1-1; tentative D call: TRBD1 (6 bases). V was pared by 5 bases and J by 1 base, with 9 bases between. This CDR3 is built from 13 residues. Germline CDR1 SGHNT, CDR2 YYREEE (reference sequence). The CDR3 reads CASRGASNTEAFF. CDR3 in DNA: TGTGCCAGCAGGGGGGCTTCGAACACTGAAGCTTTCTTT.

The CDR3 bases are TGTGCCAGTGGACAGGGGGCTTTTGGGGAGACCCAGTACTTC. This translates into CASGQGAFGETQYF. This sequence joins TRBV10-3 and TRBJ2-5; 11 nucleotides line up with TRBD1. V lost 10 bases to trimming and J lost 5 bases; unmatched junction nucleotides: 9. Germline CDR1 ENHRY, CDR2 SYGVKD. The CDR3 is 14 amino acids.

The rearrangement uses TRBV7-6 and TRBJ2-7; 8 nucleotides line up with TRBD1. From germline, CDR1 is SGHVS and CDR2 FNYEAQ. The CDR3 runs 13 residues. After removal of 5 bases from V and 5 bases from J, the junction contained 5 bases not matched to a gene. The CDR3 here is CASSGDRYDEQYF. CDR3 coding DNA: TGTGCCAGCAGCGGGGACAGGTACGACGAGCAGTACTTC.

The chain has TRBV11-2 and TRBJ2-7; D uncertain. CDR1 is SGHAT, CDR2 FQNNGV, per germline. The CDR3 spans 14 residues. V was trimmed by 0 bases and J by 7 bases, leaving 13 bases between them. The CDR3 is CASSLDHSFEEQYF. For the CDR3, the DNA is TGTGCCAGCAGCTTAGACCACAGTTTTGAGGAGCAGTACTTC.

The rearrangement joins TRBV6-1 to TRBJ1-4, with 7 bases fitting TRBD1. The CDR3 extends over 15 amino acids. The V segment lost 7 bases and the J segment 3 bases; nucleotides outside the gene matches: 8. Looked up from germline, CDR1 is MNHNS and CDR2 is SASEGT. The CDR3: CASTGGQASNEKLFF. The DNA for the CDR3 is TGTGCCAGCACTGGCGGACAGGCTTCTAATGAAAAACTGTTTTTT.

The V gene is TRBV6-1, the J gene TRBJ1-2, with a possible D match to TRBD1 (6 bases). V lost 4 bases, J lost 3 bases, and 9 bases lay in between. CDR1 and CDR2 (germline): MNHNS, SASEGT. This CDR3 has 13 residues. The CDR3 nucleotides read TGTGCCAGCAGTGCGGACAGCCACTATGGCTACACCTTC. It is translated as CASSADSHYGYTF.

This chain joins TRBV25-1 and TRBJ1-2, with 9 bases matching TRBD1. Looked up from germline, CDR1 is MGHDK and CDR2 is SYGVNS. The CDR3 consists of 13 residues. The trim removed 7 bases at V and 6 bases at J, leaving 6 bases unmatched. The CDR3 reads CASKQGALDGYTF. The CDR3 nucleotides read TGTGCCAGCAAACAGGGGGCATTGGATGGCTACACCTTC.

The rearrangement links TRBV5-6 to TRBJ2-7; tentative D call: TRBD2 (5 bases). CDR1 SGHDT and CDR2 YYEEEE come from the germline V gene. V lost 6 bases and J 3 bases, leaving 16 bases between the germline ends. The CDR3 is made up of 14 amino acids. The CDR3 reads CASTLWGDGYEQYF. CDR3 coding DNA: TGTGCCAGCACCCTCTGGGGAGACGGCTACGAGCAGTACTTC.

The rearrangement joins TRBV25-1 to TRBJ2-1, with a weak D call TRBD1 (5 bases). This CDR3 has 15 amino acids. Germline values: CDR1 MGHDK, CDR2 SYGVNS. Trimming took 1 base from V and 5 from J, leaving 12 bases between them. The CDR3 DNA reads TGTGCCAGCAGTGAATGGAAGGGGTCGGACAATGAGCAGTTCTTC. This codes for CASSEWKGSDNEQFF.

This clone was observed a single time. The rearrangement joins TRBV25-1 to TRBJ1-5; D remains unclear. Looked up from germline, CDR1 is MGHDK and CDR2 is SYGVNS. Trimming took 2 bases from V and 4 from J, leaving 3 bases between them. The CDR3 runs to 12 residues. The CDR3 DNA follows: TGTGCCAGCAGTGAACAGAATCAGCCCCAGCATTTT. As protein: CASSEQNQPQHF. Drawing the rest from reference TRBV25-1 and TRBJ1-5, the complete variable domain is EADIYQTPRYLVIGTGKKITLECSQTMGHDKMYWYQQDPGMELHLIHYSYGVNSTEKGDLSSESTVSRIRTEHFPLTLESARPSHTSQYLCASSEQNQPQHFGDGTRLSIL.

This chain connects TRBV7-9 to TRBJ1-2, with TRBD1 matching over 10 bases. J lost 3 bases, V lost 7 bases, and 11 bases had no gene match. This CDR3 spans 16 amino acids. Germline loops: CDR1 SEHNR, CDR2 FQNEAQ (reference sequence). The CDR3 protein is CASNLLGDRGDYGYTF. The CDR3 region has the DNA TGTGCCAGCAACCTCCTCGGGGACAGGGGAGACTATGGCTACACCTTC.

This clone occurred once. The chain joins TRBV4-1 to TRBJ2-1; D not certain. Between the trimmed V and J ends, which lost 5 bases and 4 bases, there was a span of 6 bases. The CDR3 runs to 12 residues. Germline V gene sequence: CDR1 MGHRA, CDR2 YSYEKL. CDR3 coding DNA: TGCGCCAGCAGCGCGCAATACAATGAGCAGTTCTTC. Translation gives CASSAQYNEQFF.

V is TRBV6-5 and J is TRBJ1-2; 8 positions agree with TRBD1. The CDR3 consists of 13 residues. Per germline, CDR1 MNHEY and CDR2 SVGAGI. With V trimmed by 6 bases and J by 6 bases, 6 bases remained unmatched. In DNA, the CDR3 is TGTGCCAGCAGACAGGGGGGCGCGGATGGCTACACCTTC. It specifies CASRQGGADGYTF.

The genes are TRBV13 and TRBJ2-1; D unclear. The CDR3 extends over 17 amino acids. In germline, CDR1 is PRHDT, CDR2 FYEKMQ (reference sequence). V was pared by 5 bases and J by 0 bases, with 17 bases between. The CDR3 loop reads CASSHPSKERSYNEQFF. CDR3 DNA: TGTGCCAGCAGCCATCCCTCCAAGGAGCGCTCCTACAATGAGCAGTTCTTC.